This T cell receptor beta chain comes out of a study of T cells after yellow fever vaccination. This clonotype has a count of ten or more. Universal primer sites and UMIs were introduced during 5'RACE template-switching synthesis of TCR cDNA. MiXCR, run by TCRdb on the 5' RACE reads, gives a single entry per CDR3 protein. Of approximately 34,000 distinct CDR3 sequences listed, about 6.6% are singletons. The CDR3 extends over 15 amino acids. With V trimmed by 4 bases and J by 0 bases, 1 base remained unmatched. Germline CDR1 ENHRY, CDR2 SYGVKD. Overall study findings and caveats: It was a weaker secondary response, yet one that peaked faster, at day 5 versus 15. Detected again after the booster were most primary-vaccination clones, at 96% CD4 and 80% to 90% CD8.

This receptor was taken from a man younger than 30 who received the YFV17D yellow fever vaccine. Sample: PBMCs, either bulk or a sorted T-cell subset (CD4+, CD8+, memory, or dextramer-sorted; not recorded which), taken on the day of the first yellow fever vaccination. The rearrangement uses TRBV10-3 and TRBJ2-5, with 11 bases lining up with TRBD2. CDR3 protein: CAISGLAGNQETQYF. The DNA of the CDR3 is TGTGCCATCAGTGGACTAGCGGGGAACCAAGAGACCCAGTACTTC.